What follows are 20 T cell receptor beta chains derived from one specimen sequenced in a study of blood T cell repertoires in COVID-19. TCRdb keeps only in-frame clones here, not all; method: immunoSEQ multiplex PCR. The repertoire has about 240,000 clones, approximately 80% of them found once; the top ten carry 3.4%. Material for sequencing was peripheral blood. Source of these receptors: a woman between 18 and 29 years old with acute or convalescent COVID-19.

This clone was detected only once. The chain employs TRBV7-2 and TRBJ2-3, with TRBD2 matching over 11 bases. V was pared by 5 bases and J by 4 bases, with 11 bases of the junction left unmatched. The CDR3 is 17 residues long. Germline V lookup: CDR1 SGHTA, CDR2 FQGNSA. The CDR3 bases are TGTGCCAGCAGCCAGAGACCGGGACTAGCGGTATCAGATACGCAGTATTTT. Residues: CASSQRPGLAVSDTQYF.

The J gene is TRBJ1-2, the V gene TRBV7-9; no firm D call. The ends were cut back, 5 bases at V and 5 bases at J, with 12 bases in the middle. This CDR3 comprises 13 residues. Germline V gives CDR1 SEHNR, CDR2 FQNEAQ (reference sequence). CDR3 protein: CASSQPGIYGYTF. The CDR3, as DNA: TGTGCCAGCAGCCAACCGGGGATATATGGCTACACCTTC.

V and J are TRBV5-1 and TRBJ2-3; no clear D gene. The ends were cut back, 1 base at V and 1 base at J, with 10 bases in the middle. The CDR3 extends over 15 amino acids. CDR1 SGHRS and CDR2 YFSETQ come from the germline V gene. CDR3 bases: TGCGCCAGCAGCTTGTATTCTGCGGGCACAGATACGCAGTATTTT. Its translation: CASSLYSAGTDTQYF. The whole variable domain, filled in from reference TRBV5-1 and TRBJ2-3, reads KAGVTQTPRYLIKTRGQQVTLSCSPISGHRSVSWYQQTPGQGLQFLFEYFSETQRNKGNFPGRFSGRQFSNSRSEMNVSTLELGDSALYLCASSLYSAGTDTQYFGPGTRLTVL.

V and J are TRBV28 and TRBJ2-7, with D possibly TRBD2 on 6 matching bases. The CDR3 spans 13 residues. CDR1 is MDHEN, CDR2 SYDVKM, per germline. V shed 7 bases and J shed 1 base, with 11 bases lying between them. In nucleotides, the CDR3 is TGTGCCAGCAAGAGCGGAGGGTCCTACGAGCAGTACTTC. It specifies CASKSGGSYEQYF.

The J gene is TRBJ1-2, the V gene TRBV4-2, with D maybe TRBD1 (5 bases). V gave up 0 bases and J gave up 8 bases, with 13 bases separating them. CDR1 LGHNA and CDR2 YNFKEQ come from the germline V gene. The CDR3 contains 14 residues. The CDR3 coding sequence is TGTGCCAGCAGCCAAGAGGAAGTAGGGGCGGGCTACACCTTC. It encodes CASSQEEVGAGYTF.

The V call is TRBV2, the J call TRBJ2-3, with 13 nucleotides matching TRBD2. The length of the CDR3 is 15 residues. Trimming cost V 3 bases and J 6 bases; bases outside gene matches: 3. Germline CDR1 is SNHLY and CDR2 is FYNNEI. CDR3 in DNA: TGTGCCAGCAGTGAGACTAGCGGGGGGTCTGATACGCAGTATTTT. Protein: CASSETSGGSDTQYF. Combining the CDR3 with reference TRBV2 and TRBJ2-3 gives the whole variable domain EPEVTQTPSHQVTQMGQEVILRCVPISNHLYFYWYRQILGQKVEFLVSFYNNEISEKSEIFDDQFSVERPDGSNFTLKIRSTKLEDSAMYFCASSETSGGSDTQYFGPGTRLTVL.

This CDR3 reads CASSVVNGQGGGYTF. The CDR3 DNA is TGTGCCAGCAGCGTAGTTAACGGGCAGGGAGGTGGCTACACCTTC. V and J are TRBV9 and TRBJ1-2; possibly TRBD1 for D (5 bases). Germline-derived CDR1 and CDR2 are SGDLS and YYNGEE. With 0 bases removed from V and 7 bases from J, the gap between germline ends came to 16 bases. CDR3 length: 15 residues.

The chain recombines TRBV6-5 with TRBJ2-5, with D perhaps matching TRBD1 (6 bases). The CDR3 runs to 15 residues. The ends were cut back, 4 bases at V and 2 bases at J, with 14 bases in the middle. Germline V gene sequence: CDR1 MNHEY, CDR2 SVGAGI. In DNA, the CDR3 is TGTGCCAGCAGTTTACTCGTCACAGGGCAAGAGACCCAGTACTTC. Translation: CASSLLVTGQETQYF.

The J gene is TRBJ2-1, the V gene TRBV6-6; TRBD2 agrees at 7 bases. The V gene end was trimmed by 8 bases and the J gene end by 2 bases; junction bases not matched to a gene: 6. Germline assignment: CDR1 MNHNY and CDR2 SVGAGI (reference sequence). The length of the CDR3 is 14 residues. This CDR3 reads CASGSSGPYNEQFF. CDR3 bases: TGTGCCAGCGGAAGTAGCGGGCCCTACAATGAGCAGTTCTTC.

V and J are TRBV19 and TRBJ2-4, with a tentative D call TRBD1 (7 bases). This CDR3 comprises 16 residues. CDR1 and CDR2 (germline): LNHDA, SQIVND (reference sequence). V was clipped by 3 bases and J by 1 base, with 13 bases between them. CDR3: CASSMEGAWAKNIQYF. In nucleotides, the CDR3 is TGTGCCAGTAGTATGGAGGGGGCGTGGGCCAAAAACATTCAGTACTTC.

The V gene is TRBV19, the J gene TRBJ1-1; weak D call: TRBD1 (5 bases). With 3 bases removed from V and 4 bases from J, the gap between germline ends came to 12 bases. The CDR3 length is 14 residues. CDR1 LNHDA and CDR2 SQIVND come from the germline V gene (reference sequence). As DNA, the CDR3 is TGTGCCAGTAGTATTTCCGGCGGGGGCACTGAAGCTTTCTTT. It specifies CASSISGGGTEAFF.

V gene TRBV28 combines with J gene TRBJ2-7; a possible D gene is TRBD2 (6 bases). The germline V and J ends were trimmed by 8 bases and 0 bases, with 11 bases remaining between them. CDR1 is MDHEN, CDR2 SYDVKM, per germline. The CDR3 has 13 residues. CDR3 sequence reads: CASLAPSSYEQYF. CDR3 nucleotide sequence: TGTGCCAGCCTAGCGCCGAGCTCCTACGAGCAGTACTTC.

V gene TRBV7-3 combines with J gene TRBJ2-1; 7 bases are a match to TRBD2. Unmatched junction bases numbered 4, after V lost 5 bases and J lost 0 bases. The CDR3 consists of 15 residues. Germline lookup yields CDR1 SGHTA and CDR2 FQGTGA. The DNA for the CDR3 is TGTGCCAGCAGCCCGAGCGGGATCTCCTACAATGAGCAGTTCTTC. It yields the protein CASSPSGISYNEQFF.

The sample holds many counts of this clone. The chain recombines TRBV6-2 or TRBV6-3 with TRBJ2-3, with 15 nucleotides matching TRBD2. CDR1 and CDR2 (germline): MNHEY, SVGEGT. The CDR3 length is 16 residues. Trimming cost V 6 bases and J 6 bases; bases outside gene matches: 7. The CDR3 is CASSPGLAGGADTQYF. As DNA, the CDR3 is TGTGCCAGCAGCCCCGGACTAGCGGGAGGGGCGGATACGCAGTATTTT.

The rearrangement joins TRBV13 to TRBJ1-1; D is unclear. CDR3 length: 14 residues. Germline lookup yields CDR1 PRHDT and CDR2 FYEKMQ (reference sequence). The ends were cut back, 0 bases at V and 0 bases at J, with 5 bases in the middle. In DNA form, the CDR3 reads TGTGCCAGCAGCTTAGGCTATCTGAACACTGAAGCTTTCTTT. Translation gives CASSLGYLNTEAFF.

The rearrangement joins TRBV6-2 or TRBV6-3 to TRBJ2-2, with 10 bases identical to TRBD2. Trimming cost V 2 bases and J 5 bases; bases outside gene matches: 11. The CDR3 spans 18 residues. Germline assignment: CDR1 MNHEY and CDR2 SVGEGT. This CDR3 is CASSYHSSSGSGTGELFF. In DNA, the CDR3 is TGTGCCAGCAGTTACCATTCCTCTAGCGGGAGTGGGACCGGGGAGCTGTTTTTT.

This clone was seen only once. The rearrangement joins TRBV4-3 to TRBJ2-7, with D possibly TRBD2 on 6 matching bases. CDR1 is LGHNA and CDR2 is YSLEER in the germline V gene. The CDR3 length is 13 residues. Trimming removed 3 bases from V and 11 bases from J, with 17 bases in between. The CDR3 reads CASSQGLRDVKYF. The CDR3 coding sequence is TGCGCCAGCAGCCAGGGACTCCGGGACGTCAAGTACTTC.

This chain joins TRBV27 and TRBJ2-7; 7 bases are a match to TRBD2. Germline CDR1 reads MNHEY; CDR2 reads SMNVEV (reference sequence). V dropped 5 bases and J dropped 0; count of bases not matched to a gene: 4. This CDR3 contains 14 residues. CDR3 amino acids: CASSLQRGSYEQYF. The CDR3 nucleotides read TGTGCCAGCAGTCTCCAGCGGGGCTCCTACGAGCAGTACTTC.

The rearrangement joins TRBV30 to TRBJ2-7, with D uncertain. Between the trimmed V and J ends, which lost 2 bases and 2 bases, there was a span of 16 bases. The CDR3 loop spans 15 amino acids. Germline loops: CDR1 GTSNPN, CDR2 SVGIG (reference sequence). The chain's CDR3 is CAWSKTSPRTYEQYF. The CDR3 DNA reads TGTGCCTGGAGTAAAACGTCGCCGAGAACCTACGAGCAGTACTTC.

This chain links TRBV4-3 with TRBJ2-1, with D hard to call. Looked up from germline, CDR1 is LGHNA and CDR2 is YSLEER. The CDR3 has 16 residues. V was clipped by 0 bases and J by 0 bases, with 9 bases between them. The CDR3 sequence is CASSQEGVSSYNEQFF. CDR3 DNA: TGCGCCAGCAGCCAAGAAGGAGTTTCCTCCTACAATGAGCAGTTCTTC.